This TCR beta chain stems from a study of regulatory T cells in long-lasting Graves disease. Arm-PCR of CDR3 regions with iRepertoire HTBI primers generated TCR beta libraries. TCRdb reprocessed the multiplex PCR reads with MiXCR, giving one entry per CDR3 protein. Among 500,000 to 700,000 distinct CDR3 sequences listed, about 15% were seen once. Trimming cost V 2 bases and J 2 bases, with 12 bases left between them. The CDR3 covers 16 residues. Germline assignment: CDR1 LGHDT and CDR2 YNNKEL (reference sequence). This clonotype was observed a handful of times. Time point in this sample: newly diagnosed GD, antithyroid drugs for less than 3 months. PBMC-extracted RNA yielded the TCR library. These data also featured in a second study, about T cells in Graves' hyperthyroidism and ophthalmopathy.

The sequence was obtained from a woman in her thirties with Graves disease. Sequences were derived from peripheral blood mononuclear cells (PBMCs), sampled at new diagnosis, from a patient treated with antithyroid drugs. This rearrangement joins TRBV3-1 to TRBJ1-4; D uncertain. CDR3 loop: CASSQSSLDTNEKLFF. DNA of the CDR3: TGTGCCAGCAGCCAATCTTCTTTGGACACTAATGAAAAACTGTTTTTT.